One sample yielded the 28 T cell receptor beta chains listed below, sequenced in a study of control samples from healthy donors and cancer patients (dated by TCRdb to between 2020 and 2021). The library was built by means of the immunoSEQ multiplex PCR assay. TCRdb's version of the immuneACCESS table is confined to in-frame rearrangements and falls short of the full clone set. An unresolved V gene accounts for under half of the shortfall where checked; the remainder is of unknown origin. This sample comprises about 140,000 clones, 85% to 90% of them detected only once. The top ten hold under 2% of the sample. Sequencing input: blood. The receptors shown here come from a man younger than 35 in good health.

This chain links TRBV27 with TRBJ2-5; TRBD2 agrees at 8 bases. V gave up 5 bases and J gave up 2 bases; unmatched junction bases: 13. Germline V CDR1 and CDR2: MNHEY, SMNVEV (reference sequence). The CDR3 is 17 residues long. Written as DNA, the CDR3 is TGTGCCAGCAGTCCCCTTAGGGGCGGGGGGACTCAAGAGACCCAGTACTTC. This sequence encodes CASSPLRGGGTQETQYF.

This chain joins TRBV6-5 and TRBJ2-7; TRBD1 matches 7 bases. The V and J ends lost 2 bases and 2 bases, in that order; junction bases with no gene match: 6. The CDR3 totals 15 residues. Germline V lookup: CDR1 MNHEY, CDR2 SVGAGI. The CDR3 reads CASSYATGTAYEQYF. CDR3 sequence (DNA): TGTGCCAGCAGTTACGCAACCGGGACAGCCTACGAGCAGTACTTC.

The rearrangement uses TRBV4-3 and TRBJ1-2; D is possibly TRBD1 (5 bases). Germline V gene sequence: CDR1 LGHNA, CDR2 YSLEER. The CDR3 extends over 15 amino acids. Trimming cost V 0 bases and J 8 bases, with 16 bases left between them. DNA of the CDR3: TGCGCCAGCAGCCAAGATTGGGGGGTCCGAATGGGCTACACCTTC. Encoded protein: CASSQDWGVRMGYTF.

V usage is TRBV7-3 and J usage is TRBJ2-5, with D possibly being TRBD1 (6 bases). The CDR3 runs to 14 residues. Germline CDR1 and CDR2: SGHTA and FQGTGA. Trimming left V 5 bases short and J 2 bases short, with 12 bases between. CDR3 DNA sequence: TGTGCCAGCAGCCCGTCAGGGGATCAAGAGACCCAGTACTTC. Translated, it gives CASSPSGDQETQYF.

The chain couples TRBV2 to TRBJ1-1, with D perhaps matching TRBD1 (5 bases). With 2 bases removed from V and 4 bases from J, the gap between germline ends came to 17 bases. CDR1 is SNHLY, CDR2 FYNNEI, per germline. The CDR3 is 16 amino acids. The CDR3 nucleotides are TGTGCCAGCAGTGAAATAGGGGCGCATCGAGGCACTGAAGCTTTCTTT. This encodes CASSEIGAHRGTEAFF.

The chain uses TRBV7-9 and TRBJ2-5; TRBD1 or TRBD2 may be the D gene (5 bases each). The CDR3 contains 14 residues. Germline V gene data show CDR1 as SEHNR and CDR2 as FQNEAQ (reference sequence). Between the trimmed V and J ends, which lost 3 bases and 5 bases, there was a span of 13 bases. In nucleotides, the CDR3 is TGTGCCAGCAGCTTGGGACCCGGCCAGGAGACCCAGTACTTC. Protein: CASSLGPGQETQYF. The whole variable domain, filled in from reference TRBV7-9 and TRBJ2-5, reads DTGVSQNPRHKITKRGQNVTFRCDPISEHNRLYWYRQTLGQGPEFLTYFQNEAQLEKSRLLSDRFSAERPKGSFSTLEIQRTEQGDSAMYLCASSLGPGQETQYFGPGTRLLVL.

The chain combines TRBV12-3 or TRBV12-4 with TRBJ2-2; D may match TRBD1 or TRBD2 (5 bases each). The CDR3 consists of 13 residues. The V gene lost 3 bases and the J gene lost 6 bases, with 8 bases spanning the gap. The CDR3 nucleotides read TGTGCCAGCAGTTTTATGGGGGCCGGGGAGCTGTTTTTT. This sequence encodes CASSFMGAGELFF.

CDR3 sequence: CASRKTGLNEKLFF. CDR3 DNA sequence: TGTGCCAGCAGAAAGACGGGGCTTAATGAAAAACTGTTTTTT. The J gene is TRBJ1-4, the V gene TRBV11-2; tentatively, D is TRBD1 (5 bases). Trimming removed 6 bases from V and 4 bases from J, with 12 bases in between. Germline V gene data show CDR1 as SGHAT and CDR2 as FQNNGV. The CDR3 is 14 residues long.

The chain is built from TRBV19 and TRBJ1-2; 10 nucleotides align to TRBD1. The CDR3 contains 14 residues. Trimming cost V 6 bases and J 7 bases; bases outside gene matches: 8. Germline-derived CDR1 and CDR2 are LNHDA and SQIVND (reference sequence). CDR3: CASSRQGASRGYTF. The CDR3, as DNA: TGTGCCAGTAGCCGACAGGGGGCTTCACGTGGCTACACCTTC.

The chain uses TRBV5-1 and TRBJ2-2; 7 bases are a match to TRBD2. Trimming at V came to 0 bases and at J to 5 bases, leaving 7 bases not matched to a gene. CDR1 SGHRS and CDR2 YFSETQ come from the germline V gene. The CDR3 length is 16 residues. The CDR3 reads CASSLGASGGTGELFF. The CDR3 DNA reads TGCGCCAGCAGCTTGGGGGCTAGCGGTGGTACCGGGGAGCTGTTTTTT.

The rearrangement links TRBV7-9 to TRBJ2-3, with D maybe TRBD1 (5 bases). The V gene lost 5 bases and the J gene lost 8 bases, with 11 bases spanning the gap. Germline V CDR1 and CDR2: SEHNR, FQNEAQ (reference sequence). The CDR3 consists of 12 residues. The CDR3 DNA is TGTGCCAGCAGCCCAGGGCCCGGTACGCAGTATTTT. It is translated as CASSPGPGTQYF. Looking up the rest from reference TRBV7-9 and TRBJ2-3 gives the full variable domain: DTGVSQNPRHKITKRGQNVTFRCDPISEHNRLYWYRQTLGQGPEFLTYFQNEAQLEKSRLLSDRFSAERPKGSFSTLEIQRTEQGDSAMYLCASSPGPGTQYFGPGTRLTVL.

The chain links TRBV15 to TRBJ2-1; 7 positions match TRBD1. There are 16 residues in the CDR3. Germline assignment: CDR1 LNHNV and CDR2 YYDKDF (reference sequence). The junction had 9 bases not matched to a gene; V was cut back by 0 bases and J by 7 bases. CDR3 region: CATSRDKGAHDNEQFF. CDR3 nucleotide sequence: TGTGCCACCAGCAGAGATAAGGGGGCCCACGATAATGAGCAGTTCTTC.

The CDR3 loop reads CASSHRQGNTEAFF. Written as DNA, the CDR3 is TGTGCCAGCAGTCATCGACAGGGGAACACTGAAGCTTTCTTT. The gene calls are TRBV27 and TRBJ1-1, with 7 bases that match TRBD1. CDR1 is MNHEY and CDR2 is SMNVEV in the germline V gene (reference sequence). This CDR3 comprises 14 residues. V gave up 5 bases and J gave up 1 base; unmatched junction bases: 4.

The chain is built from TRBV29-1 and TRBJ2-7; 8 bases are shared with TRBD1. This CDR3 spans 16 amino acids. The trim removed 7 bases at V and 0 bases at J, leaving 14 bases unmatched. In germline, CDR1 is SQVTM, CDR2 ANQGSEA. This CDR3 is CSAQSQGTGSSYEQYF. In nucleotides, the CDR3 is TGCAGCGCCCAATCCCAAGGGACAGGCAGCTCCTACGAGCAGTACTTC.

V is TRBV6-1 and J is TRBJ2-2, with TRBD1 matching 8 bases. V shed 1 base and J 7 bases; nucleotides not matched to a gene: 5. There are 15 residues in the CDR3. Germline assignment: CDR1 MNHNS and CDR2 SASEGT. CDR3 protein: CASSEGTGKGGELFF. The CDR3 DNA sequence: TGTGCCAGCAGTGAAGGGACAGGGAAAGGCGGGGAGCTGTTTTTT.

The V call is TRBV19, the J call TRBJ1-2, with D perhaps matching TRBD1 (5 bases). Trimming shortened V by 3 bases and J by 5 bases, and 16 bases separated the two germline ends. The V gene's germline CDR1 is LNHDA and CDR2 SQIVND (reference sequence). The CDR3 spans 15 residues. CDR3 DNA: TGTGCCAGTAGTATTCCTTCACAGGCGCGATATGGCTACACCTTC. It yields the protein CASSIPSQARYGYTF.

The chain is built from TRBV6-5 and TRBJ1-6; tentatively, D is TRBD1 (5 bases). This CDR3 comprises 15 residues. The V gene lost 6 bases and the J gene lost 6 bases, with 15 bases spanning the gap. The germline CDR1 and CDR2 sequences are MNHEY and SVGAGI. The DNA for the CDR3 is TGTGCCAGCAGGGGTGGGGGTCACTTTAATTCACCCCTCCACTTT. Translation gives CASRGGGHFNSPLHF.

This chain joins TRBV6-1 and TRBJ2-5; a weak D match, TRBD1 (6 bases). Germline V gene data show CDR1 as MNHNS and CDR2 as SASEGT. This CDR3 has 13 amino acids. The ends were cut back, 3 bases at V and 7 bases at J, with 12 bases in the middle. This CDR3 is CASSDRMTGTQYF. For the CDR3, the DNA is TGTGCCAGCAGTGACAGGATGACAGGGACCCAGTACTTC.

The chain combines TRBV21-1 with TRBJ1-5. TRBV21-1 is termed a pseudogene. This CDR3 comprises 17 residues. The CDR3 DNA follows: TGTGCCAGCAGCGACTCGTCAGTTCTATATAGCAATCAGCCCCAGCATTTT. This gives the protein CASSDSSVLYSNQPQHF.

This chain connects TRBV19 to TRBJ1-6, with TRBD1 matching 10 bases. Per the germline V gene, CDR1 is LNHDA and CDR2 is SQIVND (reference sequence). Germline trimming cut 7 bases from V and 10 bases from J; bases unmatched to any gene: 4. This CDR3 is built from 13 residues. DNA of the CDR3: TGTGCCAGTACGGACAGGGGGAGCTCACCCCTCCACTTT. It codes for CASTDRGSSPLHF.

The V gene is TRBV29-1, the J gene TRBJ1-1; 9 bases are a match to TRBD1. The V and J ends lost 0 bases and 8 bases, in that order; junction bases with no gene match: 10. CDR1 and CDR2 (germline): SQVTM, ANQGSEA. The CDR3 extends over 15 amino acids. The CDR3 DNA reads TGCAGCGTTGAAGATTTTCAACACAGGGGGCGCGAAGCTTTCTTT. It translates to CSVEDFQHRGREAFF.

The chain links TRBV28 to TRBJ1-4, with D perhaps TRBD1 (5 bases). The germline gives CDR1 MDHEN, CDR2 SYDVKM. V lost 5 bases and J lost 7, with 17 bases in between. CDR3 length equals 15 residues. The CDR3 nucleotides are TGTGCCAGCAGTCCCTCAGGGCTACGAGGTGAAAAACTGTTTTTT. Its translation is CASSPSGLRGEKLFF.

This rearrangement joins TRBV27 to TRBJ1-6; D gene uncertain. CDR1 and CDR2 (germline): MNHEY, SMNVEV (reference sequence). This CDR3 contains 13 residues. Trimming removed 2 bases at V and 9 bases at J, with 8 bases between. CDR3 amino acids: CASSLSTSSPLHF. DNA for the CDR3: TGTGCCAGCAGTTTAAGCACGAGTTCACCCCTCCACTTT.

The rearrangement links TRBV28 to TRBJ2-1; tentatively, D is TRBD1 (5 bases). The germline gives CDR1 MDHEN, CDR2 SYDVKM. This CDR3 contains 16 residues. V shed 8 bases and J shed 3 bases, with 20 bases lying between them. CDR3 region: CASRILSGADYNEQFF. Here the CDR3 DNA reads TGTGCCAGCCGCATCCTGTCTGGGGCGGACTACAATGAGCAGTTCTTC.

The V call is TRBV6-2 or TRBV6-3, the J call TRBJ2-1; TRBD2 aligns across 8 bases. V lost 5 bases, J lost 3 bases, and 6 bases stayed unmatched. The CDR3 runs to 15 residues. CDR1 is MNHEY, CDR2 SVGEGT, per germline. CDR3 DNA sequence: TGTGCCAGCAGTGACCTCAGCGGGGGCTACAATGAGCAGTTCTTC. This translates into CASSDLSGGYNEQFF.

J is TRBJ2-3 and V is TRBV20-1, with D unresolved. V was trimmed by 3 bases and J by 2 bases, leaving 0 bases between them. The CDR3 contains 10 residues. Looked up from germline, CDR1 is DFQATT and CDR2 is SNEGSKA (reference sequence). The CDR3 here is CSASTDTQYF. The CDR3 DNA follows: TGCAGTGCTAGCACAGATACGCAGTATTTT.

This rearrangement joins TRBV4-1 to TRBJ1-5; no firm D call. The CDR3 sequence is 15 residues long. The V gene's germline CDR1 is MGHRA and CDR2 YSYEKL. Trimming stripped 1 base from V and 6 bases from J, with 13 bases between. The CDR3 reads CASSQAHGRSQPQHF. CDR3 sequence (DNA): TGCGCCAGCAGCCAAGCACACGGGCGAAGTCAGCCCCAGCATTTT.

V and J are TRBV27 and TRBJ2-7; tentatively, D is TRBD2 (6 bases). Germline V gives CDR1 MNHEY, CDR2 SMNVEV (reference sequence). The CDR3 contains 14 residues. Between the trimmed V and J ends, which lost 3 bases and 3 bases, there was a span of 12 bases. The CDR3 reads CASSLRGKGYEQYF. The DNA for the CDR3 is TGTGCCAGCAGTTTGCGGGGAAAAGGCTACGAGCAGTACTTC.